Following are 32 T cell receptor beta chains from one sample sequenced in a study of control samples from healthy donors and cancer patients. TCRdb's copy holds only in-frame clones and misses some; the assay was immunoSEQ multiplex PCR. This table lists fewer than 200,000 clones. The material sequenced was blood. These receptors came from a woman between 25 and 40 years old in good health.

The chain uses TRBV15 and TRBJ2-7, with D uncertain. V was pared by 1 base and J by 4 bases, with 8 bases between. CDR1 and CDR2 (germline): LNHNV, YYDKDF (reference sequence). The CDR3 length is 13 residues. CDR3 DNA sequence: TGTGCCACCAGCAGAGTTCCCGGTTACGAGCAGTACTTC. As protein: CATSRVPGYEQYF. The whole variable domain, remainder taken from reference TRBV15 and TRBJ2-7, is DAMVIQNPRYQVTQFGKPVTLSCSQTLNHNVMYWYQQKSSQAPKLLFHYYDKDFNNEADTPDNFQSRRPNTSFCFLDIRSPGLGDTAMYLCATSRVPGYEQYFGPGTRLTVT.

This chain connects TRBV4-2 to TRBJ1-4, with D maybe TRBD1 (6 bases). Germline assignment: CDR1 LGHNA and CDR2 YNFKEQ. V gave up 0 bases and J gave up 10 bases, with 18 bases separating them. This CDR3 comprises 16 residues. The CDR3 sequence: CASSQDGGQGVGKLFF. In DNA, the CDR3 is TGTGCCAGCAGCCAAGACGGGGGACAAGGAGTTGGAAAACTGTTTTTT.

CDR3 sequence reads: CASSRQGGEAFF. The CDR3 nucleotides read TGCGCCAGCAGCCGACAGGGTGGGGAGGCTTTCTTT. J is TRBJ1-1 and V is TRBV5-1, with 7 bases identical to TRBD1. The V gene's germline CDR1 is SGHRS and CDR2 YFSETQ. The CDR3 is 12 residues long. The V and J ends lost 4 bases and 11 bases, in that order; junction bases with no gene match: 8. Supplemented by reference TRBV5-1 and TRBJ1-1, the full variable domain reads KAGVTQTPRYLIKTRGQQVTLSCSPISGHRSVSWYQQTPGQGLQFLFEYFSETQRNKGNFPGRFSGRQFSNSRSEMNVSTLELGDSALYLCASSRQGGEAFFGQGTRLTVV.

The chain employs TRBV7-2 and TRBJ1-1, with unresolved D. This CDR3 spans 14 amino acids. V gave up 1 base and J gave up 2 bases, with 8 bases separating them. Germline V gene sequence: CDR1 SGHTA, CDR2 FQGNSA. The CDR3 nucleotides read TGTGCCAGCAGCTTAGGGGCGAGAAACACTGAAGCTTTCTTT. It translates to CASSLGARNTEAFF.

This chain joins TRBV4-1 and TRBJ2-5; D possibly uses TRBD1 or TRBD2 (5 bases each). Germline V lookup: CDR1 MGHRA, CDR2 YSYEKL. V was trimmed by 4 bases and J by 1 base, leaving 10 bases between them. The CDR3 spans 14 residues. This chain's CDR3 is CASSRGYFQETQYF. DNA of the CDR3: TGCGCCAGCAGCCGGGGGTACTTCCAAGAGACCCAGTACTTC.

The V and J genes are TRBV2 and TRBJ2-3; 10 bases fit TRBD2. The CDR3 covers 15 residues. Germline V gene data show CDR1 as SNHLY and CDR2 as FYNNEI. The trim removed 1 base at V and 9 bases at J, leaving 7 bases unmatched. This chain's CDR3 is CASSEEAGGRSTQYF. In DNA, the CDR3 is TGTGCCAGCAGTGAAGAAGCGGGGGGGCGTAGCACGCAGTATTTT.

CDR3 coding DNA: TGTGCCAGCAGCGTAGTTGGGCAGGGGTACAATGAGCAGTTCTTC. Amino acids: CASSVVGQGYNEQFF. The genes are TRBV9 and TRBJ2-1; the D gene is possibly TRBD1 (6 bases). CDR3 length: 15 amino acids. Germline V gene data show CDR1 as SGDLS and CDR2 as YYNGEE. Trimming took 0 bases from V and 4 from J, leaving 11 bases between them.

As concerns this clone: Other DNA variants within this sample encode the same CDR3. V usage is TRBV4-3 and J usage is TRBJ2-4; either TRBD1 or TRBD2 may supply D (5 bases each). Deletions cut 4 bases from V and 1 base from J, with 11 bases between. The CDR3 has 15 residues. Per the germline V gene, CDR1 is LGHNA and CDR2 is YSLEER. The DNA of the CDR3 is TGCGCCAGCAGCCCAGAGGGACGGGCCAAAAACATTCAGTACTTC. Its protein is CASSPEGRAKNIQYF.

DNA of the CDR3: TGTGCCTGGATCGAACGGGGACAGGGTACTCTCACGGGGGCCTACGAGCAGTACTTC. It is translated as CAWIERGQGTLTGAYEQYF. The chain carries TRBV30 and TRBJ2-7; 9 bases map to TRBD1. Germline-derived CDR1 and CDR2 are GTSNPN and SVGIG (reference sequence). CDR3 size: 19 residues. V dropped 4 bases and J dropped 2; count of bases not matched to a gene: 21.

This rearrangement joins TRBV5-4 to TRBJ1-4; tentative D call: TRBD1 (5 bases). The CDR3 is 15 amino acids. The V end was cut by 3 bases, the J end by 7 bases, with 16 bases between. The germline V gene encodes CDR1 SGHNT and CDR2 YYREEE (reference sequence). The CDR3 is CASSWMRGGGEKLFF. As DNA, the CDR3 is TGTGCCAGCAGCTGGATGAGGGGCGGCGGTGAAAAACTGTTTTTT.

The V call is TRBV27, the J call TRBJ2-1; D remains ambiguous. V lost 0 bases, J lost 4 bases, and 4 bases lay in between. There are 13 residues in the CDR3. The germline CDR1 and CDR2 sequences are MNHEY and SMNVEV (reference sequence). CDR3 protein: CASSLSRYNEQFF. The CDR3 DNA reads TGTGCCAGCAGTTTATCGCGATACAATGAGCAGTTCTTC.

The V call is TRBV28, the J call TRBJ1-4; weak D call: TRBD1 (6 bases). Germline V gives CDR1 MDHEN, CDR2 SYDVKM. V lost 7 bases and J lost 7, with 13 bases in between. This CDR3 comprises 13 residues. The CDR3 coding sequence is TGTGCCAGCATGGAACAGGGACTTGAAAAACTGTTTTTT. Translated, it gives CASMEQGLEKLFF.

The chain carries TRBV28 and TRBJ1-3; 8 positions agree with TRBD1. CDR3 length: 16 residues. Losses at the gene ends were 5 bases for V and 4 bases for J; bases not matched to a gene: 10. Germline loops: CDR1 MDHEN, CDR2 SYDVKM. Written as DNA, the CDR3 is TGTGCCAGCAGTCCCATGCAGGGGGCATTCGGAAACACCATATATTTT. It encodes CASSPMQGAFGNTIYF.

This sequence joins TRBV6-5 and TRBJ1-5; D unclear. V lost 6 bases to trimming and J lost 5 bases, with 14 bases between them. Per germline, CDR1 MNHEY and CDR2 SVGAGI. The CDR3 extends over 14 amino acids. The CDR3 here is CASRTGWVDQPQHF. In DNA, the CDR3 is TGTGCCAGCAGGACGGGGTGGGTCGATCAGCCCCAGCATTTT.

J is TRBJ2-3 and V is TRBV4-3, with TRBD2 matching 7 bases. With 1 base clipped from V and 1 base from J, the junction kept 8 bases outside the gene matches. The CDR3 runs to 17 residues. Germline V gene sequence: CDR1 LGHNA, CDR2 YSLEER. The CDR3 region is CASSQGAPRGGTDTQYF. The CDR3 region has the DNA TGCGCCAGCAGCCAAGGGGCACCCCGGGGGGGCACAGATACGCAGTATTTT.

This chain connects TRBV9 to TRBJ1-1; D gene uncertain. The CDR3 extends over 15 amino acids. Looked up from germline, CDR1 is SGDLS and CDR2 is YYNGEE. The V end lost 4 bases, the J end lost 2 bases, and 15 bases lay between the germline ends. In DNA form, the CDR3 reads TGTGCCAGCAGCTCTACATTACAGAGAAACACTGAAGCTTTCTTT. As protein: CASSSTLQRNTEAFF.

The gene calls are TRBV9 and TRBJ1-1; 7 nucleotides agree with TRBD1. This CDR3 is 16 amino acids long. V was pared by 3 bases and J by 0 bases, with 8 bases of the junction left unmatched. Germline V gene sequence: CDR1 SGDLS, CDR2 YYNGEE. The CDR3 here is CASSAMPGGLNTEAFF. The CDR3 bases are TGTGCCAGCAGCGCCATGCCAGGGGGTTTGAACACTGAAGCTTTCTTT. Combining the CDR3 with reference TRBV9 and TRBJ1-1 gives the whole variable domain DSGVTQTPKHLITATGQRVTLRCSPRSGDLSVYWYQQSLDQGLQFLIQYYNGEERAKGNILERFSAQQFPDLHSELNLSSLELGDSALYFCASSAMPGGLNTEAFFGQGTRLTVV.

V gene TRBV12-3 or TRBV12-4 combines with J gene TRBJ1-1, with D possibly being TRBD1 (5 bases). CDR3 size: 13 residues. V was clipped by 3 bases and J by 5 bases, with 10 bases between them. The CDR3 is CASSFRERTEAFF. CDR3 sequence (DNA): TGTGCCAGCAGTTTCAGGGAGAGGACTGAAGCTTTCTTT.

The V and J genes are TRBV4-1 and TRBJ2-2, with 7 bases fitting TRBD2. V was clipped by 4 bases and J by 0 bases; unmatched bases: 17. CDR3 length: 20 residues. Looked up from germline, CDR1 is MGHRA and CDR2 is YSYEKL. Written as DNA, the CDR3 is TGCGCCAGCAGCCCAGATAGAGCGGGGACCGTTGTGGCGAACACCGGGGAGCTGTTTTTT. Translated: CASSPDRAGTVVANTGELFF.

The chain is built from TRBV6-6 and TRBJ2-1; D is possibly TRBD2 (6 bases). This CDR3 contains 12 residues. Looked up from germline, CDR1 is MNHNY and CDR2 is SVGAGI (reference sequence). Trimming took 6 bases from V and 10 from J, leaving 13 bases between them. The CDR3 reads CASSNIRGEQFF. For the CDR3, the DNA is TGTGCCAGCAGCAATATACGGGGGGAGCAGTTCTTC.

The chain is built from TRBV7-9 and TRBJ2-3; D is undetermined. CDR1 SEHNR and CDR2 FQNEAQ come from the germline V gene (reference sequence). The germline V and J ends were trimmed by 5 bases and 0 bases, with 12 bases remaining between them. This CDR3 has 15 amino acids. CDR3 sequence: CASSPTGRSTDTQYF. CDR3 DNA: TGTGCCAGCAGCCCGACCGGACGGAGCACAGATACGCAGTATTTT. The variable domain in full, completed from reference TRBV7-9 and TRBJ2-3, reads DTGVSQNPRHKITKRGQNVTFRCDPISEHNRLYWYRQTLGQGPEFLTYFQNEAQLEKSRLLSDRFSAERPKGSFSTLEIQRTEQGDSAMYLCASSPTGRSTDTQYFGPGTRLTVL.

V and J are TRBV19 and TRBJ1-6; 9 bases are a match to TRBD1. The J segment lost 14 bases and the V segment lost 2 bases, leaving 10 bases of the junction unmatched. CDR1 and CDR2 (germline): LNHDA, SQIVND (reference sequence). The length of the CDR3 is 15 residues. CDR3 in DNA: TGTGCCAGTAGTATATCCGGGACAGGGTCGAAAGCCCTCCACTTT. Translating gives CASSISGTGSKALHF.

The rearrangement links TRBV7-2 to TRBJ1-2; no clear D gene. Trimming shortened V by 1 base and J by 2 bases, and 8 bases separated the two germline ends. Germline values: CDR1 SGHTA, CDR2 FQGNSA. CDR3 length equals 14 residues. CDR3 coding DNA: TGTGCCAGCAGCTTAGAGCTCAGGAACTATGGCTACACCTTC. Translated, it gives CASSLELRNYGYTF.

The genes are TRBV24-1 and TRBJ1-1; 8 bases map to TRBD1. Germline assignment: CDR1 KGHDR and CDR2 SFDVKD. The CDR3 contains 13 residues. J gave up 7 bases and V 3 bases, and 3 bases lay outside the gene matches. The CDR3 DNA is TGTGCCACCAGTGATGGGACAGGTAATGAAGCTTTCTTT. It yields the protein CATSDGTGNEAFF.

This rearrangement joins TRBV28 to TRBJ1-2, with 9 bases that match TRBD1. CDR1 and CDR2 (germline): MDHEN, SYDVKM. This CDR3 comprises 15 residues. V was clipped by 6 bases and J by 8 bases; unmatched bases: 13. The DNA of the CDR3 is TGTGCCAGCAGCCCGACCGGGACAGGGAGGAGAGGCTACACCTTC. Its translation is CASSPTGTGRRGYTF.

The genes are TRBV7-6 and TRBJ1-1; weak D call: TRBD1 (5 bases). CDR1 and CDR2 (germline): SGHVS, FNYEAQ. The V end was cut by 0 bases, the J end by 4 bases, with 15 bases between. The CDR3 sequence is 16 residues long. The CDR3 sequence is CASSLAIDPRVTEAFF. The CDR3 nucleotides are TGTGCCAGCAGCTTAGCGATCGATCCCAGGGTCACTGAAGCTTTCTTT.

CDR3 DNA sequence: TGTGCCAGCCGCTTCGGGAAGGGGCCAGTTGAAAAACTGTTTTTT. Its translation: CASRFGKGPVEKLFF. The J gene is TRBJ1-4, the V gene TRBV28; maybe TRBD1 (5 bases). The CDR3 extends over 15 amino acids. Looked up from germline, CDR1 is MDHEN and CDR2 is SYDVKM. V gave up 8 bases and J gave up 7 bases, with 20 bases separating them.

V gene TRBV27 combines with J gene TRBJ1-2; TRBD1 agrees at 8 bases. This CDR3 has 14 residues. Trimming took 6 bases from V and 1 from J; bases not matched to a gene: 4. Germline assignment: CDR1 MNHEY and CDR2 SMNVEV (reference sequence). CDR3 loop: CASSPDRVNYGYTF. CDR3 nucleotide sequence: TGTGCCAGCAGCCCGGACAGGGTTAACTATGGCTACACCTTC.

In nucleotides, the CDR3 is TGTGCCAGCAGTTTGAGGGCTCTCTCTGAAGCTTTCTTT. Its translation is CASSLRALSEAFF. The chain uses TRBV12-3 or TRBV12-4 and TRBJ1-1; D unclear. Deletions cut 3 bases from V and 6 bases from J, with 11 bases between. CDR3 length: 13 amino acids.

The chain recombines TRBV7-9 with TRBJ2-1; D is ambiguous. This CDR3 is 12 amino acids long. Germline lookup yields CDR1 SEHNR and CDR2 FQNEAQ (reference sequence). V shed 5 bases and J shed 5 bases, with 7 bases lying between them. The CDR3 protein is CASSPRDNEQFF. The CDR3 DNA sequence: TGTGCCAGCAGCCCCCGGGACAATGAGCAGTTCTTC.

The gene calls are TRBV19 and TRBJ1-5; tentatively, D is TRBD1 (5 bases). V was shortened by 8 bases and J by 3 bases, with 17 bases between the two germline ends. The CDR3 is made up of 15 amino acids. Germline CDR1 LNHDA, CDR2 SQIVND (reference sequence). The CDR3 loop reads CASGAGTLYNQPQHF. The CDR3 DNA reads TGTGCCAGTGGGGCCGGGACCCTTTACAATCAGCCCCAGCATTTT.

The gene calls are TRBV12-2 and TRBJ1-3. TRBV12-2 counts as a pseudogene. The CDR3 is 15 residues long. This chain's CDR3 is CASRLQRDSGNTIYF. Here the CDR3 DNA reads TGTGCAAGTCGCCTGCAGAGAGACTCTGGAAACACCATATATTTT.